These 8 T cell receptor beta chains share one sample of origin, sequenced in a study of blood T cell repertoires in COVID-19. Some clones are missing from TCRdb's copy, which holds only in-frame ones; the method was immunoSEQ multiplex PCR. The profile shows under 300,000 clones, approximately 86% of them singletons. Sequences were obtained from peripheral blood. These receptors were taken from a woman in her 70s with active or convalescent COVID-19.

This clone was observed a handful of times. V is TRBV21-1 and J is TRBJ1-5; the table names TRBD1, a call not compared with the DNA. TRBV21-1 is a pseudogene. This CDR3 contains 16 residues. The CDR3 bases are TGTGCCAGCACCAGACTGGGACAGGGCGGCAATCAGCCCCAGCATTTT. Translating it yields CASTRLGQGGNQPQHF.

This chain connects TRBV18 to TRBJ1-5; the D gene is possibly TRBD1 (5 bases). CDR1 and CDR2 from the germline V gene are KGHSH and LQKENI. Trimming left V 3 bases short and J 3 bases short, with 9 bases between. This CDR3 comprises 14 residues. Here the CDR3 DNA reads TGTGCCAGCTCACCGCCACAGGTCAATCAGCCCCAGCATTTT. This gives the protein CASSPPQVNQPQHF.

The chain carries TRBV12-1 and TRBJ1-6; the table's D call TRBD1 went unverified against the DNA. TRBV12-1 is annotated as a pseudogene. This CDR3 contains 10 residues. The CDR3 reads CASSLDSLHF. The CDR3 region has the DNA TGTGCCAGCAGCCTAGACAGTCTCCACTTT.

J is TRBJ1-4 and V is TRBV4-3; D gene ambiguous. CDR3 length: 15 amino acids. Per the germline V gene, CDR1 is LGHNA and CDR2 is YSLEER. The V gene lost 0 bases and the J gene lost 8 bases, with 13 bases spanning the gap. The CDR3 is CASSQDRRQMEKLFF. CDR3 coding DNA: TGCGCCAGCAGCCAAGATCGGAGGCAGATGGAAAAACTGTTTTTT.

V is TRBV24-1 and J is TRBJ2-2; 7 nucleotides agree with TRBD1. Losses at the gene ends were 4 bases for V and 8 bases for J; bases not matched to a gene: 6. Per the germline V gene, CDR1 is KGHDR and CDR2 is SFDVKD. The CDR3 covers 14 residues. As DNA, the CDR3 is TGTGCCACCAGTGAAGGGGGCGTAGAGGGGGAGCTGTTTTTT. Translation: CATSEGGVEGELFF.

This clone came up a few times. V gene TRBV11-2 combines with J gene TRBJ1-3; D might be TRBD1 (6 bases). CDR1 is SGHAT and CDR2 is FQNNGV in the germline V gene. There are 16 residues in the CDR3. Trimming took 2 bases from V and 0 from J, leaving 11 bases between them. CDR3 sequence reads: CASSLMTGISGNTIYF. As DNA, the CDR3 is TGTGCCAGCAGCTTAATGACAGGTATCTCTGGAAACACCATATATTTT.

The gene calls are TRBV19 and TRBJ1-4, with D hard to call. This CDR3 region has 14 residues. Trimming pared 0 bases from V and 4 bases from J, leaving 6 bases between. Germline CDR1 reads LNHDA; CDR2 reads SQIVND (reference sequence). CDR3 protein: CASSIELDNEKLFF. CDR3 DNA: TGTGCCAGTAGTATAGAGTTAGATAATGAAAAACTGTTTTTT.

The gene calls are TRBV7-8 and TRBJ2-1, with 7 positions matching TRBD2. There are 17 residues in the CDR3. Trimming removed 4 bases from V and 0 bases from J; junction bases left unmatched: 9. Germline assignment: CDR1 SGHVS and CDR2 FQNEAQ. The CDR3: CASSWALRGSSYNEQFF. For the CDR3, the DNA is TGTGCCAGCAGCTGGGCCTTGCGGGGGAGCTCCTACAATGAGCAGTTCTTC.